A single T cell receptor beta chain is shown here with its context. Its matching antigen is unknown. The germline gives CDR1 GTSNPN, CDR2 SVGIG (reference sequence). The trim removed 7 bases at V and 2 bases at J, leaving 9 bases unmatched. This CDR3 comprises 14 residues. The data originate from a study of OX40 agonist ivuxolimab in advanced cancers. Across the study: Patients treated during dose escalation were battling hepatocellular carcinoma, melanoma, renal cell or head and neck cancer. Partial responses were achieved by three patients, one with hepatocellular carcinoma and two with cutaneous melanoma.

Findings and limits, study-wide: There were, on average, more expanded clones in CD8+ T cells than in CD4+.

Only in-frame clones appear in the TCRdb table, and some are missing; sequencing was by immunoSEQ multiplex PCR. The sample lists under 100,000 clones; 85% to 90% were seen once. Collection of blood occurred at baseline, at cycle 4 day 1, and at cycle 7 day 1. This sequence originates from an adult with an advanced solid tumor such as melanoma, head and neck, liver or kidney cancer. The V gene is TRBV30, the J gene TRBJ1-2; 8 bases line up with TRBD1. The material sequenced was CD4+ or CD8+ T cells sorted from blood, taken in a trial of the OX40 agonist ivuxolimab. In DNA form, the CDR3 reads TGTGCCTTTGACAGGGGAGTAACAAACTATGGCTACACCTTC. This translates into CAFDRGVTNYGYTF.